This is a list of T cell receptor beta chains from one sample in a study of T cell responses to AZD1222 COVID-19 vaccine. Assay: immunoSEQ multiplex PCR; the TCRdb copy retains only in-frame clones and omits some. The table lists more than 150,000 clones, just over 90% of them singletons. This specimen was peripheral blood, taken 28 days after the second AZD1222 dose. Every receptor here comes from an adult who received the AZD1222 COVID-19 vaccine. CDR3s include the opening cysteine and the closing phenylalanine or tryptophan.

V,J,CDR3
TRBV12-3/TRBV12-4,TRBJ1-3,CASSSGRGNTIYF
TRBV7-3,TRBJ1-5,CASRSRQPQHF
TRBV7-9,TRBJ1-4,CASSLEVLGGSREKLFF
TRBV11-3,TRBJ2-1,CASSFAFLDEQFF
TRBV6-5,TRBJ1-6,CASRQGPYNSPLHF
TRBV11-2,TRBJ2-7,CASSLGRGYEQYF
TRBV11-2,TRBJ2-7,CASSWVGGAGPGFEQYF
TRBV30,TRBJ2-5,CAWDRSSRLAGNQETQYF
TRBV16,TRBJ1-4,CASSPGQGPTNEKLFF
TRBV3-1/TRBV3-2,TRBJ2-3,CASSELAGVTDTQYF
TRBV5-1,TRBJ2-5,CASSLEAGIRETQYF
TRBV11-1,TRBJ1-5,CASSTGGTQPQHF
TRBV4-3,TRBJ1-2,CASSQEGEISYGYTF
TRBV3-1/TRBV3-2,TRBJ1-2,CASSNGQGYGYTF
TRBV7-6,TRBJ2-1,CASSFPGGTYNEQFF
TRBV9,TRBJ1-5,CASSEQRGDQPQHF
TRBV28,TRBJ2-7,CASSLRLAGDYEQYF
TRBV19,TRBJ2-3,CASMASGSADTQYF
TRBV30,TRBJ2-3,CAWTATGGADTQYF
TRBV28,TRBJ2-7,CASSNSGSLKGEQYF
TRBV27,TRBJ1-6,CASSFAHNSPLHF
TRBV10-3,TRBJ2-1,CAISESGTDEQFF
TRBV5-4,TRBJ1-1,CASSPGTVNTEAFF
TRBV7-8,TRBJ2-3,CASSSMTSEEINTQYF
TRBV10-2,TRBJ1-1,CASSEGQGVNTEAFF
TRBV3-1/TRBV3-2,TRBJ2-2,CASSQQTSGSPGELFF
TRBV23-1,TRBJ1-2,CASSQSKPTGGAGYTF
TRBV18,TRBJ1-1,CASSIPGVRPEAFF
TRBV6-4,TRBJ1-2,CASSDPTLYGYTF
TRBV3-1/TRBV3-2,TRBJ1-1,CASSHRQGGVTEAFF
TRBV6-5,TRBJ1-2,CASREGGANYGYTF
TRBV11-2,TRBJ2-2,CASSLRGPGELFF
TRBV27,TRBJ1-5,CASSEQGRQPQHF
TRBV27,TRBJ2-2,CASSLDAYTGELFF
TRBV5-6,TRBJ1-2,CASSSGGNPYGYTF
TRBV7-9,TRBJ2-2,CASKGQGPTGELFF
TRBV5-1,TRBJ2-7,CASSLEDFTYEQYF
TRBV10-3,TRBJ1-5,CAIRTAEGPQHF
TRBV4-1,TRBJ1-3,CASSQGQGSGNTIYF
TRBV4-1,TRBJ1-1,CASSQERANPEAFF
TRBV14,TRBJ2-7,CASSQFRGAGYEQYF
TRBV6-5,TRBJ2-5,CASSSVAGGRETQYF
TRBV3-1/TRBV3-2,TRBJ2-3,CASSQRGTDTQYF
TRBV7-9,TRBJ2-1,CASSFRPNEQFF
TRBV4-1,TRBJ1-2,CASSHPGQGAYGYTF
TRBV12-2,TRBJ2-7,CASRLGTTYEQYF
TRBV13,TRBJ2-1,CASSSIDEQFF
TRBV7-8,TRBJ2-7,CASSQGVAGASYEQYF
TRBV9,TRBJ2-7,CASSVPAGYF
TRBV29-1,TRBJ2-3,CSVPYAGGWADTQYF
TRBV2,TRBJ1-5,CASSEHLLQPQHF